This TCR beta chain was retrieved from a study of T cell repertoires in cytomegalovirus infection (dated by TCRdb to the late 2010s). In the study overall: Peptide stimulations targeted recently identified HLA-C-restricted CMV epitopes, whose presentation resists viral immunomodulation, together with well-studied HLA-B-restricted epitopes. Donor HLA type was relevant to the analysis, because carriage of CMV infection together with the matching HLA type was indicated by public TCR beta signatures.

The treatment or condition label for this specimen denotes: in vitro stimulation with specific CMV peptide epitopes to enrich CMV-specific T cells. The sequencer listed for this sample is Illumina HiSeq 1500. The public reads were quality trimmed at Q25 with fastp and then assembled into clones with MiXCR by TCRdb, keeping productive beta chains. A single entry per CDR3 protein holds the most common genes and DNA from its merged rows. The sample records 700,000 to 950,000 distinct CDR3 sequences, approximately 30% of which are singletons. The top ten clones comprise 9.5% to 15% of the sample. CDR3 length: 14 amino acids, cysteine to phenylalanine. Only CDR3 DNA is held: 42 bases, read in frame from base 1. V is shortened by 2 bases, J by 8 bases, and the region joining them spans 13 bases. On this clonotype itself: This clone's antigen is unknown. Base qualities were left out, and no much larger clone turns up one base away.

Paper-wide results and their limitations: The ex vivo response was dominated by HLA-C-restricted CMV-specific TCR beta clonotypes, which also provided the single most frequent clonotype in two of eight donors. Carriers of CMV infection plus the relevant HLA type were discriminated by the cumulative frequency of public TCR beta family members in the study cohort and in an independent roughly 400-donor cohort.

The sequencing here drew on cultured CD8+ T cells from PBMCs, taken from culture after CMV antigen stimulation. This TCR was recovered from a human donor in good health (CMV status not recorded). Some clones in this sample may be carry-over from other donors' samples. The rearrangement combines TRBV12-3 or TRBV12-4 with TRBJ2-1; the D gene is not confidently resolved. The bases are TGTGCCAGCAGTTTAATCGGTGGGTGGGATGAGCAGTTCTTC. Translation gives CASSLIGGWDEQFF.